The clone carrying this T cell receptor (beta chain) was seen ten or more times. The antigen remains undetermined. The CDR3 has 13 amino acids. With 3 bases removed from V and 5 bases from J, the gap between germline ends came to 10 bases. CDR1 is SEHNR and CDR2 is FQNEAQ in the germline V gene (reference sequence). The source of the sample is a study of T cell repertoires in cytomegalovirus infection. Background on the study: Recently identified HLA-C-restricted CMV epitopes were used, and well-studied HLA-B-restricted CMV epitopes were used as well. Indications came from public TCR beta signatures; they pointed to CMV infection and to a matching HLA type.

TCRdb independently ran MiXCR on the reads; one entry per CDR3 protein. The sample has some 270,000 distinct CDR3 sequences, around 20% seen once. Study results and caveats: Across the ex vivo response, the dominant clonotypes were HLA-C-restricted CMV-specific TCR beta clonotypes.

Specimen: cultured PBMCs, collected from culture after CMV antigen stimulation. The chain links TRBV7-9 to TRBJ2-5; D call uncertain. This TCR came from a human donor in good health (CMV status not recorded). Some clones in this sample may be carry-over from other donors' samples. For the CDR3, the DNA is TGTGCCAGCAGCTTGCGACCCTTGGAGACCCAGTACTTC. It specifies CASSLRPLETQYF.